Described below is a single T cell receptor (beta chain) sequence and its context. Mouse gene names and germline throughout. Coverage ceases 1 residue before the CDR3 finishes, and the germline J gene fills in the end. These data belong to a study of tissue T cells after allogeneic stem cell transplantation. Between the trimmed V and J ends, which lost 2 bases and 3 bases, there was a span of 5 bases. CDR3 length equals 13 residues. Germline CDR1 is FNHDT and CDR2 is SITEND (reference sequence). Sequenced by immunoSEQ multiplex PCR; TCRdb stores in-frame clones only, minus some. The repertoire holds just over 20,000 clones, 60% to 80% seen once, with less than 0.5% in the top ten.

The chain is built from TRBV19 and TRBJ2-2; D gene uncertain. Sequencing used blood. This receptor was taken from a female BALB/c mouse in good health. Strain haplotype at MHC: H2-d. The sequenced CDR3 bases are TGTGCCAGCAGTATTATGGACACCGGGCAGCTCTAC. Protein product: CASSIMDTGQLY. In full, the CDR3 reads CASSIMDTGQLYF.